The entry below gives a single TCR beta chain sequence along with its context. The entry originates in a study of blood T cell repertoires in COVID-19. Background on the study: Acute and convalescent COVID-19 samples came from the United States, Italy and Spain.

The CDR3 runs 17 residues. Original processing notes: From reference gene primer amplification, estimates of nucleated cell counts were derived. Measured with immunoSEQ multiplex PCR; TCRdb has only the in-frame clones, and not every one. D and trimming were read from the DNA, whereas the V and J calls and clone size are those reported in that table. Here the sample spans over 150,000 clones, over 80% being singletons. This clonotype was obtained from a woman in her fifties or sixties who had recovered from COVID-19. The chain carries TRBV12-1 and TRBJ1-4. TRBV12-1 is listed as a pseudogene. The sample taken for sequencing was peripheral blood. DNA for the CDR3: TGTGCCAGCAGCCCCTGCCGCGGGAAATCGGCGGGTGAAAAACTGTTTTTT. This sequence encodes CASSPCRGKSAGEKLFF.